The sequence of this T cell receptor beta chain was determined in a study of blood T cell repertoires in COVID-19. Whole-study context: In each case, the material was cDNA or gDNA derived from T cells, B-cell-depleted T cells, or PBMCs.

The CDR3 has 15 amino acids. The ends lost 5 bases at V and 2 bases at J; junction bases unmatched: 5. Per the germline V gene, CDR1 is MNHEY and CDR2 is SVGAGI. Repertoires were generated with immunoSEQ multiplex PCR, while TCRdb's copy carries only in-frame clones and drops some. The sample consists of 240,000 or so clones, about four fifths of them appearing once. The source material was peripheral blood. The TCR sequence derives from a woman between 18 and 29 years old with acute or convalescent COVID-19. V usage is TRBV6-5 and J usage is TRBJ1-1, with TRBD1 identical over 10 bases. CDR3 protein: CASSPRTGGNTEAFF. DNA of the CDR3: TGTGCCAGCAGTCCCCGGACAGGGGGAAACACTGAAGCTTTCTTT.